Listed below are T cell receptor beta chains from one sample, sequenced in a study of technical replicates of blood from several donors. Clones were sequenced by immunoSEQ multiplex PCR, and TCRdb holds only the in-frame ones, with some missing. The sample yields 75,000 to 90,000 clones, approximately 95% seen once. Sequenced material: T cells isolated from PBMCs. These receptors all come from a human donor in good health. Each CDR3 is given without its conserved first and last residue. The size entry is marked missing in some rows and otherwise reads once, few, many or a size class.

v_call,j_call,clone_size,cdr3_aa
TRBV4-3,TRBJ2-2,NA,ASSQDLTSGAGELF
TRBV6-5,TRBJ1-2,once,ASSYGAEAGYT
TRBV9,TRBJ2-2,once,ASSGGPWDSNTGELF
TRBV2,TRBJ2-3,NA,ASSGLASTDTQY
TRBV18,TRBJ1-1,NA,ASSPRGRQNTEAF
TRBV29-1,TRBJ2-2,NA,SVGTGRGTGELF
TRBV30,TRBJ2-5,NA,AWRKKREGLGETQY
TRBV7-6,TRBJ2-4,NA,ASSLVPPAKNIQY
TRBV25-1,TRBJ2-3,NA,ASRGLSTDTQY
TRBV6-4,TRBJ2-5,NA,ASSDRPGETQY
TRBV11-1,TRBJ2-2,NA,ASSFGLAEGYTGELF
TRBV5-4,TRBJ2-7,NA,ASSISGDSYEQY
TRBV9,TRBJ2-7,NA,ASSVAGTSHYEQY
TRBV9,TRBJ2-7,NA,ASSVAGGISEQY
TRBV6-5,TRBJ1-5,NA,ASSYQAGGQPQH
TRBV7-8,TRBJ2-1,NA,ASSLEGLAAYYNEQF
TRBV7-7,TRBJ2-3,NA,ASPPVGRSFTDTQY
TRBV5-6,TRBJ1-1,NA,ASMTRQGRGEAF
TRBV6-6,TRBJ1-2,NA,ASSYSSRDGYT
TRBV5-1,TRBJ2-1,NA,ASGRYNEQF
TRBV10-3,TRBJ2-5,NA,AISGATSGQETQY
TRBV30,TRBJ1-2,NA,AWSESVLQ
TRBV6-5,TRBJ1-3,many,ASSRQGSHTIY
TRBV5-1,TRBJ2-3,NA,ASSFWRDPSTDTQY
TRBV6-5,TRBJ2-7,NA,ASSNRQGSYEQY
TRBV27,TRBJ2-1,once,ASSFDRGNEQF
TRBV5-1,TRBJ2-7,NA,ASSWTEAGLGSYEQY
TRBV28,TRBJ1-3,NA,ASSLLVSDSGNTIY
TRBV7-2,TRBJ2-5,NA,ASSPRAAAIQETQY
TRBV6-5,TRBJ2-7,NA,ASSKQGAPYEQY
TRBV19,TRBJ2-5,NA,ASSITQGMRETQY
TRBV30,TRBJ2-5,once,AWSPPGEETQY
TRBV4-1,TRBJ1-1,few,ASSQPGQGATEAF
TRBV6-5,TRBJ2-1,NA,ASSLHRTGHNEQF
TRBV5-4,TRBJ1-1,NA,ASPHLGGFPSAF
TRBV2,TRBJ2-4,NA,ASRRQGGSAKNIQY
TRBV30,TRBJ1-3,once,AWSVRNSGGYGNTIY
TRBV30,TRBJ1-4,NA,AWKQGRDNEKLF
TRBV19,TRBJ2-2,once,ASSFGNPTGELF
TRBV19,TRBJ2-1,once,ASTGLASGSFNEQF
TRBV5-3,TRBJ1-2,NA,ARSLGVELVCYGYT